This TCR beta chain emerged from a study of spatial heterogeneity in lung cancer (dated by TCRdb to about 2019). For the wider study: Beta-chain transcripts were consistently detected in greater numbers than alpha-chain transcripts, which likely reflects a higher abundance of beta-chain transcripts. In tumor regions, TCR transcript counts showed a strong correlation with a T cell transcriptional module score derived from matched bulk RNA-seq. In the raw uncorrected reads, each unique combination of TCR and UMI appeared more than ten times on average. The study quantitatively compared TCR alpha and beta repertoires across multiple tumor regions, matched nontumor lung and blood in non-small cell lung cancer. Nonsynonymous mutation counts, determined by whole-exome sequencing of tumor tissue, were related to features of the TCR repertoire. At surgery, both alpha and beta chains were TCR-sequenced in roughly 200 tumor regions, 63 to 80 matched nontumor lung samples and 56 PBMC samples. Points the paper makes about the study in general: Confirming at a functional level the hypothesis that regional TCRs recognize regional mutations was considered to require additional single-cell paired TCR alpha and beta sequencing. A correlation was observed between the number of expanded intratumoral alpha and beta TCRs and the tumor nonsynonymous mutation count. Counts of ubiquitous and regional expanded TCRs correlated with counts of ubiquitous and regional nonsynonymous mutations, respectively. TCR-seq coverage of tumor T cells was estimated at only 5.5% to 8.5% for alpha chains and roughly 13% for beta chains.

The trim is 0 bases for V and 1 base for J, with a gap of 11 bases between the germline ends. From the cysteine through the phenylalanine, the CDR3 covers 16 amino acids. Solely the CDR3 DNA is kept, with 48 bases framed from the first base. The germline V gene supplies CDR1 SGHAT and CDR2 FQNNGV. The time point label for this specimen denotes: sample taken at primary tumor resection. Donors were approximately 72 patients with early-stage, untreated non-small cell lung cancer from the lung TRACERx cohort. TCR sequencing used whole RNA extracted from tumor and nontumor lung tissue, or from cryopreserved PBMC samples, without cell sorting. A patient was chosen for TCR sequencing only when enough RNA was available from at least two tumor regions. Tumor and adjacent nontumor lung specimens were reviewed by a lung pathologist before selection. The library came from 5' RACE. Data came from a NextSeq 500. In the TCR library protocol, a unique molecular identifier was attached to each TCR cDNA molecule so that PCR and sequencing errors could be corrected. The published analysis was carried out like this. Decombinator tools were used for TCR identification, UMI-based error correction and CDR3 extraction. Expanded TCRs were defined as those above a frequency of 2 per 1,000, corresponding to the top 1% of the tumor frequency distribution. Expanded tumor TCRs statistically deemed absent (corrected P<0.05) from at least one tumor region were classed as regional, and all other expanded tumor TCRs were classed as ubiquitous. Renyi diversity was calculated using the R vegan package after each repertoire was subsampled 100 times to 5,000 TCRs. CDR3 similarity networks were constructed using string-kernel similarity of amino acid triplets, with links drawn between CDR3s whose pairwise similarity was above 0.82. TCRdb trimmed public reads at Q25 via fastp, called clones via MiXCR and kept in-frame beta chains. Here each entry gathers all rows of one CDR3 protein and keeps the most common genes and DNA. TCRdb's processing, not the authors', yielded these V and J calls. A total of about 21,000 distinct CDR3 sequences appear in this sample, 2.8% of them only once. The ten largest clones represent 7.7% of the sample.

This clonotype was counted many times. Its antigen target is currently unknown. Base qualities are not recorded, but no much larger clone differs from it by a single base. The receptor comes from a male donor with early-stage non-small cell lung cancer. This specimen was lung tumor tissue, taken at surgery. The rearranged segments are TRBV11-2 and TRBJ2-3; 5 matching bases give a weak D call of TRBD2. Read as DNA, the sequence is TGTGCCAGCAGCTTAGATTGGGCTAGCCGCACAGATACGCAGTATTTT. This is translated as CASSLDWASRTDTQYF.